Shown below are 8 T cell receptor beta chains from a single sample sequenced in a study of T cells in Graves' hyperthyroidism and ophthalmopathy. Amplified regions were TCR beta CDR3 sequences from RNA transcripts. The HTBI primer set served for first-round RT-PCR of the TCR CDR3. Each CDR3 protein is one row after TCRdb ran MiXCR on the multiplex PCR reads. The table shows around 300,000 distinct CDR3 sequences, with 22% occurring only once. The sample was blood. Every receptor here comes from a man aged 25-40 years with Graves' ophthalmopathy.

The rearrangement links TRBV27 to TRBJ1-6; 9 bases fit TRBD1. Trimming took 8 bases from V and 5 from J; bases not matched to a gene: 4. The CDR3 runs 14 residues. Germline V CDR1 and CDR2: MNHEY, SMNVEV (reference sequence). CDR3 sequence: CASGRDRDNSPLHF. The CDR3, as DNA: TGTGCCAGCGGCCGGGACAGGGATAATTCACCCCTCCACTTT.

This clonotype was seen only once. A much larger clone differs from this one at a single base, so this may be a read error. The V call is TRBV2, the J call TRBJ2-5, with D possibly TRBD2 on 5 matching bases. This CDR3 spans 14 amino acids. Trimming pared 8 bases from V and 7 bases from J, leaving 20 bases between. CDR1 is SNHLY and CDR2 is FYNNEI in the germline V gene. The DNA of the CDR3 is TGTGCCAGCGGTGCGGAAGCGGTCCGGGGGACCCAGTACTTC. As protein: CASGAEAVRGTQYF.

The chain links TRBV5-1 to TRBJ2-7, with TRBD2 as a possible D gene (7 bases). Deletions cut 4 bases from V and 4 bases from J, with 15 bases between. The CDR3 spans 14 residues. Germline V gene lookup returns CDR1 SGHRS and CDR2 YFSETQ. CDR3 region: CASSRGAFAYEQYF. The CDR3 coding sequence is TGCGCCAGCAGCCGGGGGGCTTTTGCGTACGAGCAGTACTTC.

V and J are TRBV28 and TRBJ2-1, with 7 bases matching TRBD1. The CDR3 is 12 residues long. Germline CDR1 reads MDHEN; CDR2 reads SYDVKM. The V segment lost 6 bases and the J segment 9 bases; nucleotides outside the gene matches: 5. CDR3 nucleotides: TGTGCCAGCAGCGGGACAGCGTTTGAGCAGTTCTTC. Amino acids: CASSGTAFEQFF.

In this sample, this clonotype turned up many times. The gene calls are TRBV20-1 and TRBJ1-6, with a tentative D call TRBD1 (6 bases). CDR3 length: 15 amino acids. Trimming stripped 2 bases from V and 4 bases from J, with 12 bases between. From germline, CDR1 is DFQATT and CDR2 SNEGSKA (reference sequence). The CDR3 region is CSARNRAGYNSPLHF. CDR3 DNA: TGCAGTGCTAGAAACAGGGCGGGGTATAATTCACCCCTCCACTTT.

This clonotype was counted a single time. CDR3 DNA sequence: TGTGCCAGCAATATGGACTTGGGAGAGACCCAGTACTTC. This translates into CASNMDLGETQYF. This chain links TRBV2 with TRBJ2-5; weak D call: TRBD2 (5 bases). The CDR3 spans 13 residues. V shed 7 bases and J shed 4 bases, with 13 bases lying between them. The V gene's germline CDR1 is SNHLY and CDR2 FYNNEI.

This clonotype occurred a few times. The chain carries TRBV29-1 and TRBJ2-5; D tentatively fits TRBD1 or TRBD2 (6 bases each). Germline V gene lookup returns CDR1 SQVTM and CDR2 ANQGSEA. The V gene lost 6 bases and the J gene lost 11 bases, with 19 bases spanning the gap. There are 12 residues in the CDR3. The CDR3 region has the DNA TGCAGCGTGGACCGGGACACCGGGGGACAGTACTTC. This gives the protein CSVDRDTGGQYF.

Ten or more counts support this clonotype. The chain has TRBV10-2 and TRBJ2-7; D remains ambiguous. The CDR3 is 12 amino acids. CDR1 and CDR2 from the germline V gene are WSHSY and SAAADI. V was pared by 2 bases and J by 6 bases, with 8 bases between. The CDR3 DNA is TGCGCCAGCAGTGAGGTGGTGGTCGAGCAGTACTTC. It is translated as CASSEVVVEQYF.